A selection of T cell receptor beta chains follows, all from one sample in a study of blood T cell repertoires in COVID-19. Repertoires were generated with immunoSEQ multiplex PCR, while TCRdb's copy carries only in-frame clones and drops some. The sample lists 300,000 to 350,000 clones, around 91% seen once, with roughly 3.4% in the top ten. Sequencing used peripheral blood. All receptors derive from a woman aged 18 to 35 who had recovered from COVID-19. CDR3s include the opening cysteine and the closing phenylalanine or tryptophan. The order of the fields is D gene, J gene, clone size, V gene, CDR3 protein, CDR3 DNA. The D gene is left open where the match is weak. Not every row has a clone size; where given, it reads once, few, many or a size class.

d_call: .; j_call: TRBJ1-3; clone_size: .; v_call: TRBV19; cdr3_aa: CASTVGGRQVGNTIYF; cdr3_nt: TGTGCCAGTACCGTGGGAGGCCGCCAAGTAGGAAACACCATATATTTT
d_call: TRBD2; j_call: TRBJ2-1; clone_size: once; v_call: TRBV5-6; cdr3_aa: CASGTSGSYNEQFF; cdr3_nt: TGTGCCAGCGGGACTAGCGGGAGTTACAATGAGCAGTTCTTC
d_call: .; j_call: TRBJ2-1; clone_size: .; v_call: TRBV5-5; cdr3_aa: CASSLSIAGYNEQFF; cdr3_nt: TGTGCCAGCAGCTTATCTATTGCGGGTTACAATGAGCAGTTCTTC
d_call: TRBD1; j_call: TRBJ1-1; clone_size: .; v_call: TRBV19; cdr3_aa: CASSKGQMNTEAFF; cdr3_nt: TGTGCCAGTAGCAAGGGACAGATGAACACTGAAGCTTTCTTT
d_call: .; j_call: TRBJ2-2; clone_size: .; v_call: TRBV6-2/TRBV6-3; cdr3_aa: CASSYAHGANTGELFF; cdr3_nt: TGTGCCAGCAGTTACGCACACGGGGCGAACACCGGGGAGCTGTTTTTT
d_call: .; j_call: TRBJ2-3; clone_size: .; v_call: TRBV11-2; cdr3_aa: CASSLSWGGATDTQYF; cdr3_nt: TGTGCCAGCAGCTTGAGTTGGGGCGGAGCCACAGATACGCAGTATTTT
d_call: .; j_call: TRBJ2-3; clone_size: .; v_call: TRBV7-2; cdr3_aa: CASSLDRAPTDTQYF; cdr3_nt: TGTGCCAGCAGCTTAGACAGGGCCCCCACAGATACGCAGTATTTT
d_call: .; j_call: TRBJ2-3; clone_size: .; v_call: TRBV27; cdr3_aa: CASSLGGMSTDTQYF; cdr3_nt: TGTGCCAGCAGTCTTGGCGGGATGAGCACAGATACGCAGTATTTT
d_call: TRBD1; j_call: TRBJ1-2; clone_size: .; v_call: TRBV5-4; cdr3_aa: CASSTPGTVPISAF; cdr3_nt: TGTGCCAGCAGTACCCCCGGGACAGTGCCAATTAGCGCCTTC
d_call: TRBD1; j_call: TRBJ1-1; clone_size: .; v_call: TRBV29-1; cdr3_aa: CSVEGYRDRGWDTEAFF; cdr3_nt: TGCAGCGTTGAAGGCTACCGGGACAGGGGATGGGACACTGAAGCTTTCTTT
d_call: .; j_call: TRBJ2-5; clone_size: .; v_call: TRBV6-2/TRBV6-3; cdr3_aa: CASSRYSGLARKEETQYF; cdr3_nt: TGTGCCAGCAGCCGATACTCCGGGCTAGCGCGTAAGGAAGAGACCCAGTACTTC
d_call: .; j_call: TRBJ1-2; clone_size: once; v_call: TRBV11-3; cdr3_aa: CASSLGIREYGYTF; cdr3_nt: TGTGCCAGCAGCTTAGGCATTAGGGAGTACGGCTACACCTTC
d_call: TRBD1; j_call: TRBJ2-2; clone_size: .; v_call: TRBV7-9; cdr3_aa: CASETTGYTGELFF; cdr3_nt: TGTGCCAGCGAAACGACAGGGTACACCGGGGAGCTGTTTTTT
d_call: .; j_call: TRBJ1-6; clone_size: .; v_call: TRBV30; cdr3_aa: CAWTTTEFVRNSPLHF; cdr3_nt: TGTGCCTGGACCACGACAGAATTTGTCAGGAATTCACCCCTCCACTTT
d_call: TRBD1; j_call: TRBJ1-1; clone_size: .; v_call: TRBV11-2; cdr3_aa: CASSFQGAFTEAFF; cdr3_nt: TGTGCCAGCAGCTTCCAGGGGGCCTTCACTGAAGCTTTCTTT
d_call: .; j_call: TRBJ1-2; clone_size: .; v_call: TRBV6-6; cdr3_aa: CASTQRGFWYGYTF; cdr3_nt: TGTGCCAGCACCCAAAGAGGGTTTTGGTATGGCTACACCTTC
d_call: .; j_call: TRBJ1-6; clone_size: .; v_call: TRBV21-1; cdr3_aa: CASSSPGERFRHSPLHF; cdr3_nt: TGTGCCAGCAGCAGCCCGGGCGAGCGGTTTAGGCATTCACCCCTCCACTTT
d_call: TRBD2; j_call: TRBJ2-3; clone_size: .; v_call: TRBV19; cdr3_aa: CASSIGLASTDTQYF; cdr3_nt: TGTGCCAGTAGTATCGGACTAGCTAGCACAGATACGCAGTATTTT
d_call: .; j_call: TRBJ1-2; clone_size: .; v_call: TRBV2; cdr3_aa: CASSESGTFLNYGYTF; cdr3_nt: TGTGCCAGCAGTGAATCGGGGACTTTCCTGAACTATGGCTACACCTTC
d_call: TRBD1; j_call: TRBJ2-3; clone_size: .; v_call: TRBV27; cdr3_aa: CASSYRGRLGDTQYF; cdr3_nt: TGTGCCAGCAGCTACAGGGGGCGTTTGGGAGATACGCAGTATTTT
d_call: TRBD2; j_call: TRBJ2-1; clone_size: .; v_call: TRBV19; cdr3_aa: CASSIGELAGLPNEQFF; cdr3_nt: TGTGCCAGTAGTATAGGTGAGCTAGCGGGACTACCCAATGAGCAGTTCTTC
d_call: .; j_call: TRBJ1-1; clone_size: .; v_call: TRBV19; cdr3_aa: CASIGEMNTEAFF; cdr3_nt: TGTGCCAGTATAGGAGAAATGAACACTGAAGCTTTCTTT
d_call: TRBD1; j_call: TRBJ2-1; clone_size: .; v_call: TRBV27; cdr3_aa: CASSSSGTGYEQFF; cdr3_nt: TGTGCCAGCAGTTCTTCCGGGACAGGTTATGAGCAGTTCTTC
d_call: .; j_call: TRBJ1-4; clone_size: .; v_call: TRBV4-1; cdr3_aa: CASSQASRGNEKLFF; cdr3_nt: TGCGCCAGCAGCCAGGCAAGCCGGGGTAATGAAAAACTGTTTTTT
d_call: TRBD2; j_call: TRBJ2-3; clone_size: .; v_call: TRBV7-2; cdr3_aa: CASSLASGTDTQYF; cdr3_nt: TGTGCCAGCAGCTTGGCTAGCGGGACAGATACGCAGTATTTT
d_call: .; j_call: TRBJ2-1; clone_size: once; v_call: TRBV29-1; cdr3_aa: CSAGILSYNEQFF; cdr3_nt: TGCAGCGCCGGGATCCTGTCCTACAATGAGCAGTTCTTC
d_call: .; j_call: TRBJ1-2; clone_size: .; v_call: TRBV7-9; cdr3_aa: CASSLAQGFSGYTF; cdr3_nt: TGTGCCAGCAGCTTAGCCCAGGGGTTTAGTGGCTACACCTTC
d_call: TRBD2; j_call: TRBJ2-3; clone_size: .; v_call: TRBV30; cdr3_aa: CAWSVELAGGTDTQYF; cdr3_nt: TGTGCCTGGAGTGTGGAACTAGCGGGGGGCACAGATACGCAGTATTTT
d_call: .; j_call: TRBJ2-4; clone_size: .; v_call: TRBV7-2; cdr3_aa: CASSLEGGRGAKNIQYF; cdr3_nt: TGTGCCAGCAGCTTAGAGGGCGGGCGGGGAGCCAAAAACATTCAGTACTTC
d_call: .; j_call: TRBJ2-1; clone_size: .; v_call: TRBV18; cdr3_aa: CASSRSSGQYNEQFF; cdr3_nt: TGTGCCAGCTCACGGTCTAGCGGACAGTACAATGAGCAGTTCTTC
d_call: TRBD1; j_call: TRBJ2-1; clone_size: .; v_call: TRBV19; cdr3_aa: CASSWGHGTGGNEQFF; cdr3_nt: TGTGCCAGTAGTTGGGGACACGGGACAGGGGGCAATGAGCAGTTCTTC
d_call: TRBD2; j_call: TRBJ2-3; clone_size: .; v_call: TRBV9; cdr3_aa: CASSRAPPAGRRADTQYF; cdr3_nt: TGTGCCAGCAGCAGAGCGCCCCCAGCGGGAAGGAGGGCAGATACGCAGTATTTT
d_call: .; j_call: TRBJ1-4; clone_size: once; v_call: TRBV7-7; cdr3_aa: CASSLVTGGNEKLFF; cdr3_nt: TGTGCCAGCAGCTTGGTGACAGGCGGAAATGAAAAACTGTTTTTT
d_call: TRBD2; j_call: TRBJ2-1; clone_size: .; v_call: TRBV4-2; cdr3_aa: CASSLASGRAGDNEQFF; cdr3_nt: TGTGCCAGCAGCCTGGCGAGCGGGAGGGCCGGGGACAATGAGCAGTTCTTC
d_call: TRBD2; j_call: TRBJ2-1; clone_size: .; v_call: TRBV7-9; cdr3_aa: CASSLGAGGSYNEQFF; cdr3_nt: TGTGCCAGCAGCCTAGGGGCGGGAGGATCCTACAATGAGCAGTTCTTC
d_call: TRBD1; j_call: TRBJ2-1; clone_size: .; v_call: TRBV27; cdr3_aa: CASRLRTGNNEQFF; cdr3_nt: TGTGCCAGCAGGCTAAGGACAGGGAACAATGAGCAGTTCTTC
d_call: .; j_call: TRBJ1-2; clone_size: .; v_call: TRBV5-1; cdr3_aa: CASSFGDRNYGYTF; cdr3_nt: TGCGCCAGCAGCTTTGGAGACAGGAACTATGGCTACACCTTC
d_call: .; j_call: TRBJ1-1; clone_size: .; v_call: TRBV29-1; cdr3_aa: CSLGGGNTEAFF; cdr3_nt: TGCAGCCTCGGGGGAGGGAACACTGAAGCTTTCTTT
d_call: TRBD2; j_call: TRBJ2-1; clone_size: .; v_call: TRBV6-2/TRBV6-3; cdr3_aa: CASTPRGGTSFYNEQFF; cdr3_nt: TGTGCCAGCACCCCTCGGGGGGGGACTAGCTTCTACAATGAGCAGTTCTTC
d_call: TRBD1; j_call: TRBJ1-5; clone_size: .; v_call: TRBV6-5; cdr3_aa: CASRLTGDQPQHF; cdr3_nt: TGTGCCAGCAGGTTGACAGGGGATCAGCCCCAGCATTTT
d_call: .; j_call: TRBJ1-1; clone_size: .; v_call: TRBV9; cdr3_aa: CASRGAGGQNTEAFF; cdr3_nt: TGTGCCAGCAGAGGTGCCGGAGGTCAGAACACTGAAGCTTTCTTT
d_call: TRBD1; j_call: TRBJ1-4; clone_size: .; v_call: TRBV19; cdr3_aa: CASSSTGVREKLFF; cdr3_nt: TGTGCCAGTAGCTCGACAGGGGTCAGGGAAAAACTGTTTTTT
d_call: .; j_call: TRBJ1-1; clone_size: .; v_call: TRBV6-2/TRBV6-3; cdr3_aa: CASSYRSGPEAFF; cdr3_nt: TGTGCCAGCAGTTACCGCAGTGGTCCTGAAGCTTTCTTT
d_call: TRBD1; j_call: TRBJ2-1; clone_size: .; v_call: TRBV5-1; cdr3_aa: CASSLAGTGNEQFF; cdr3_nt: TGCGCCAGCAGCTTGGCTGGGACAGGGAACGAGCAGTTCTTC
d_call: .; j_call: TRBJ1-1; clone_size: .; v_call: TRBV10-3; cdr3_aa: CAISESRGSDTEAFF; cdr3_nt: TGTGCCATCAGTGAGTCTAGGGGCTCTGACACTGAAGCTTTCTTT
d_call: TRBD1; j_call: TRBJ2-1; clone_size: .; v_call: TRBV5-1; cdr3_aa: CASSLGTGNNEQFF; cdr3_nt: TGCGCCAGCAGCTTAGGGACAGGCAACAATGAGCAGTTCTTC
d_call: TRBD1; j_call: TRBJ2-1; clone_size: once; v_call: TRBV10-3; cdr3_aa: CAISRDREVNEQFF; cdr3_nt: TGTGCCATCAGCCGGGACAGGGAGGTCAATGAGCAGTTCTTC